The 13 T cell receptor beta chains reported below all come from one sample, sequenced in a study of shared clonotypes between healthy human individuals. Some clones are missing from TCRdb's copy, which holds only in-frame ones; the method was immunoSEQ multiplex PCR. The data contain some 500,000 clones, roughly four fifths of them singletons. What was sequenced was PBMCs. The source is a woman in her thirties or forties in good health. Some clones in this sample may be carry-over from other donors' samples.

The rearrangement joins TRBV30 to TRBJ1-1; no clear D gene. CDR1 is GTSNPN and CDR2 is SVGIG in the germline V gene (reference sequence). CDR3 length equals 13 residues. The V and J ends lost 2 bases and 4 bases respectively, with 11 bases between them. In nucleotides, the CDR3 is TGTGCCTGGAGTCGGTCCGGCAGCACTGAAGCTTTCTTT. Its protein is CAWSRSGSTEAFF.

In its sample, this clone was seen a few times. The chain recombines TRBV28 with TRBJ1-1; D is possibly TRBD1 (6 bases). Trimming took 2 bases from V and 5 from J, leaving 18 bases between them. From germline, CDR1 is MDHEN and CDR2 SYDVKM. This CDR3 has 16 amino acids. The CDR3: CASSLEGVIRGTEAFF. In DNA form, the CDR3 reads TGTGCCAGCAGTTTAGAGGGGGTAATACGGGGTACTGAAGCTTTCTTT.

The CDR3 reads CAWSVPSQETQYF. The CDR3 coding sequence is TGTGCCTGGAGTGTACCTAGCCAAGAGACCCAGTACTTC. The chain recombines TRBV30 with TRBJ2-5; no reliable D call. The CDR3 loop spans 13 amino acids. CDR1 GTSNPN and CDR2 SVGIG come from the germline V gene (reference sequence). Between the trimmed V and J ends, which lost 0 bases and 1 base, there was a span of 6 bases.

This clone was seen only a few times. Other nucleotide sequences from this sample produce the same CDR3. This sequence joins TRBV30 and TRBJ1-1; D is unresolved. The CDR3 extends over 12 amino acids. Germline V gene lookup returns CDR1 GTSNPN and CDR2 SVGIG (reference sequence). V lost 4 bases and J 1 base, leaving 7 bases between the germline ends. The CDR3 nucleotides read TGTGCCTGGAAGCCCCGGAACACTGAAGCTTTCTTT. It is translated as CAWKPRNTEAFF.

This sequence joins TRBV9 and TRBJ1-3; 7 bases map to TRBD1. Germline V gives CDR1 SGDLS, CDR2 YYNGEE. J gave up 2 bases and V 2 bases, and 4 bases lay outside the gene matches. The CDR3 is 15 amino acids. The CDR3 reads CASSVSGTAGNTIYF. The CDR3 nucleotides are TGTGCCAGCAGCGTCTCCGGGACAGCTGGAAACACCATATATTTT.

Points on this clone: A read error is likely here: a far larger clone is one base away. The CDR3 is CASSLEQGTEAFF. The CDR3 DNA sequence: TGTGCCAGCAGCTTAGAACAGGGGACTGAAGCTTTCTTT. The chain is built from TRBV11-2 and TRBJ1-1; 7 nucleotides agree with TRBD1. Trimming at V came to 0 bases and at J to 5 bases, leaving 0 bases not matched to a gene. Germline-derived CDR1 and CDR2 are SGHAT and FQNNGV. This CDR3 region has 13 residues.

CDR3 sequence: CASSPGSGELFF. In DNA, the CDR3 is TGTGCCAGCTCACCAGGGTCCGGGGAGCTGTTTTTT. The chain carries TRBV18 and TRBJ2-2; D unresolved. Per the germline V gene, CDR1 is KGHSH and CDR2 is LQKENI. The CDR3 has 12 residues. The V and J ends lost 2 bases and 6 bases respectively, with 4 bases between them.

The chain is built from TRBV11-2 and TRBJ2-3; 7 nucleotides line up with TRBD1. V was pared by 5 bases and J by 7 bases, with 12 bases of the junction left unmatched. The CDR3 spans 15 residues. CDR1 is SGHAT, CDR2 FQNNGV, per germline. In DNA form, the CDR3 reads TGTGCCAGCAGCCCAAGGGGGCCAACACGACATACGCAGTATTTT. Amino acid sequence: CASSPRGPTRHTQYF. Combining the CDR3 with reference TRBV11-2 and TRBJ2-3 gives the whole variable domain EAGVAQSPRYKIIEKRQSVAFWCNPISGHATLYWYQQILGQGPKLLIQFQNNGVVDDSQLPKDRFSAERLKGVDSTLKIQPAKLEDSAVYLCASSPRGPTRHTQYFGPGTRLTVL.

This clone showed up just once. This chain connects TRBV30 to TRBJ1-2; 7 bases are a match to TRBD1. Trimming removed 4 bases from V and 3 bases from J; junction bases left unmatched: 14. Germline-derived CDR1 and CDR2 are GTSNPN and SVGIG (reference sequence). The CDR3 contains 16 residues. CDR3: CAWNPGTARGDYGYTF. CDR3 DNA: TGTGCCTGGAATCCCGGGACAGCACGAGGTGACTATGGCTACACCTTC. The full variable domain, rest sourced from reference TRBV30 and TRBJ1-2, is SQTIHQWPATLVQPVGSPLSLECTVEGTSNPNLYWYRQAAGRGLQLLFYSVGIGQISSEVPQNLSASRPQDRQFILSSKKLLLSDSGFYLCAWNPGTARGDYGYTFGSGTRLTVV.

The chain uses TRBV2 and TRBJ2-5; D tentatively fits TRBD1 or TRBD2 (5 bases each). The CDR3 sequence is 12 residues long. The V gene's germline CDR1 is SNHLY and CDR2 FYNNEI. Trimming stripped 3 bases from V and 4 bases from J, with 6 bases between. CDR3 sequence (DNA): TGTGCCAGCAGTGATGGGGGAGAGACCCAGTACTTC. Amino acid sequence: CASSDGGETQYF.

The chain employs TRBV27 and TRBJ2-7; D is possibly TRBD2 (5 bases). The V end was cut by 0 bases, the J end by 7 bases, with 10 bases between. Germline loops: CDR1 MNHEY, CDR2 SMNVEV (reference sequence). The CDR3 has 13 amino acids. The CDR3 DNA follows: TGTGCCAGCAGTTTATCTCTAGCCCTGGAGCAGTACTTC. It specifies CASSLSLALEQYF.

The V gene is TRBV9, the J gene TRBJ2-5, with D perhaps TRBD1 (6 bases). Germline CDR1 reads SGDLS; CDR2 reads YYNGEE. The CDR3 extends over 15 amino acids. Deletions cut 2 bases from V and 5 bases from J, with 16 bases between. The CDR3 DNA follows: TGTGCCAGCAGCGTTGGGGACATCCCGGGGGAGACCCAGTACTTC. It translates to CASSVGDIPGETQYF.

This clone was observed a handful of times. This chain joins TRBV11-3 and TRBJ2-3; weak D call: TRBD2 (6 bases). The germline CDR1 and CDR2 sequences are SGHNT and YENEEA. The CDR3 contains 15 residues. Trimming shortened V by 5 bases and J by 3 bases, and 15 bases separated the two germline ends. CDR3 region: CASSPRGKGTDTQYF. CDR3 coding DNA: TGTGCCAGCAGCCCACGGGGGAAGGGGACAGATACGCAGTATTTT.